Described below is a single T cell receptor (beta chain) sequence and its context. Its target is unknown. Germline V lookup: CDR1 SGHRS, CDR2 YFSETQ. Germline trimming cut 0 bases from V and 3 bases from J; bases unmatched to any gene: 2. The CDR3 has 15 amino acids. The sample comes from a study of T cells after yellow fever vaccination. For the study at large: Those fractions that held only low numbers of cells were prepared using the SMART-Seq v4 Ultra Low Input RNA kit.

TCR cDNA, made by 5'RACE template switching, carried an added universal primer site and UMIs. TCRdb reanalysed the 5' RACE reads using MiXCR and keeps one entry per CDR3 protein. The sample contains around 530,000 distinct CDR3 sequences, 17% of which appear only once. Study-level findings and limits: Among primary-vaccination clones, most reappeared after the booster, at around 97% for CD4 and under 90% for CD8.

This TCR derives from a man aged 18 to 30 who received the YFV17D yellow fever vaccine. The chain combines TRBV5-1 with TRBJ2-3, with TRBD2 matching over 9 bases. The specimen was PBMCs, collected 4 to 5 days after the first yellow fever vaccination. CDR3 nucleotide sequence: TGCGCCAGCAGCTTGGAGCGGGGGGCGACAGATACGCAGTATTTT. Translation gives CASSLERGATDTQYF.